What follows are 14 T cell receptor beta chains derived from one specimen sequenced in a study of blood T cell repertoires in COVID-19. Generated by immunoSEQ multiplex PCR, the TCRdb table keeps only in-frame clones and is missing some. The repertoire holds roughly 220,000 clones, almost 90% seen once, with roughly 14% in the top ten. The sample consisted of PBMCs or T cells enriched from blood (not recorded which). These TCRs come from a woman in her forties or fifties with acute COVID-19.

This clone turned up a few times. This sequence joins TRBV19 and TRBJ1-1, with TRBD1 identical over 7 bases. Germline CDR1 reads LNHDA; CDR2 reads SQIVND (reference sequence). The length of the CDR3 is 12 residues. J gave up 4 bases and V 7 bases, and 3 bases lay outside the gene matches. The chain's CDR3 is CASTTGVTEAFF. CDR3 nucleotide sequence: TGTGCCAGTACCACAGGGGTCACTGAAGCTTTCTTT.

Written as DNA, the CDR3 is TGTGCCAGCAGCGTAGCCCCACCCACCAGCGGGAACCACGAGCAGTACTTC. It specifies CASSVAPPTSGNHEQYF. This chain uses TRBV9 with TRBJ2-7, with TRBD2 identical over 7 bases. This CDR3 region has 17 residues. V trimming: 0 bases; J trimming: 5 bases; junction bases outside the gene matches: 14. CDR1 and CDR2 from the germline V gene are SGDLS and YYNGEE.

The chain links TRBV12-3 or TRBV12-4 to TRBJ1-1; 10 bases are shared with TRBD1. V gave up 8 bases and J gave up 4 bases; unmatched junction bases: 1. CDR3 length equals 12 residues. In nucleotides, the CDR3 is TGTGCCAGCGGGACAGGGGTCACTGAAGCTTTCTTT. Its protein product is CASGTGVTEAFF.

The CDR3 coding sequence is TGTGCCAGCAGTTTACCCACTGCTCCCTACAATGAGCAGTTCTTC. It yields the protein CASSLPTAPYNEQFF. This chain links TRBV28 with TRBJ2-1; no reliable D call. Per the germline V gene, CDR1 is MDHEN and CDR2 is SYDVKM. The CDR3 consists of 15 residues. V dropped 2 bases and J dropped 2 bases, with 10 bases sitting between them.

The rearrangement links TRBV5-1 to TRBJ1-3, with 8 bases that match TRBD1. The V gene's germline CDR1 is SGHRS and CDR2 YFSETQ. CDR3 length equals 17 residues. Unmatched junction bases numbered 9, after V lost 4 bases and J lost 0 bases. As DNA, the CDR3 is TGCGCCAGCAGCCAAACATTCCAGGGGGCCTCTGGAAACACCATATATTTT. This encodes CASSQTFQGASGNTIYF.

This sequence joins TRBV4-3 and TRBJ2-7; tentatively, D is TRBD1 (6 bases). Trimming left V 5 bases short and J 0 bases short, with 14 bases between. Germline V gene sequence: CDR1 LGHNA, CDR2 YSLEER. This CDR3 is built from 15 residues. Here the CDR3 reads CASSAQTGSSYEQYF. The CDR3 coding sequence is TGCGCCAGCAGCGCCCAGACAGGCAGCTCCTACGAGCAGTACTTC.

In DNA, the CDR3 is TGTGCCAGTAGTATAGTCGGACTAGCGGGATTGAACATTCAGTACTTC. Residues: CASSIVGLAGLNIQYF. The chain links TRBV19 to TRBJ2-4, with 12 bases fitting TRBD2. Losses at the gene ends were 1 base for V and 7 bases for J; bases not matched to a gene: 5. There are 16 residues in the CDR3. The germline CDR1 and CDR2 sequences are LNHDA and SQIVND (reference sequence). The full variable domain, completed using reference TRBV19 and TRBJ2-4, is DGGITQSPKYLFRKEGQNVTLSCEQNLNHDAMYWYRQDPGQGLRLIYYSQIVNDFQKGDIAEGYSVSREKKESFPLTVTSAQKNPTAFYLCASSIVGLAGLNIQYFGAGTRLSVL.

The rearrangement joins TRBV28 to TRBJ2-1; the match to TRBD1 covers 10 bases. The CDR3 has 17 residues. V shed 5 bases, J shed 3 bases, and the junction held 10 bases outside the gene matches. The germline CDR1 and CDR2 sequences are MDHEN and SYDVKM. Here the CDR3 reads CASSPSSGTGVYNEQFF. The CDR3 DNA reads TGTGCCAGCAGTCCCTCTTCCGGGACAGGGGTCTACAATGAGCAGTTCTTC.

The CDR3 spells CASSLSGSWNEQFF. In DNA, the CDR3 is TGTGCCAGCAGTCTAAGCGGGAGCTGGAATGAGCAGTTCTTC. The chain recombines TRBV27 with TRBJ2-1, with 8 nucleotides matching TRBD2. Germline V gene sequence: CDR1 MNHEY, CDR2 SMNVEV (reference sequence). The J segment lost 7 bases and the V segment lost 5 bases, leaving 7 bases of the junction unmatched. The CDR3 is made up of 14 amino acids.

This clone has only a few counts. The chain combines TRBV10-1 with TRBJ2-7, with D maybe TRBD1 (5 bases). The V end lost 8 bases, the J end lost 5 bases, and 16 bases lay between the germline ends. The length of the CDR3 is 13 residues. Per the germline V gene, CDR1 is WNHNN and CDR2 is SYGVQD (reference sequence). Here the CDR3 DNA reads TGCGCCAGCCCTTCCCAGGGTTTCGACGAGCAGTACTTC. Protein sequence: CASPSQGFDEQYF.

The rearrangement uses TRBV14 and TRBJ2-7, with TRBD2 matching 9 bases. The CDR3 spans 15 residues. V trimming: 5 bases; J trimming: 2 bases; junction bases outside the gene matches: 7. The germline V gene has CDR1 SGHDN and CDR2 FVKESK. For the CDR3, the DNA is TGTGCCAGCAGCTATCGGACTAGCGCAACCTACGAGCAGTACTTC. Amino acids: CASSYRTSATYEQYF.

The chain has TRBV28 and TRBJ2-1; a weak D match, TRBD1 (5 bases). The CDR3 spans 17 residues. V lost 7 bases, J lost 2 bases, and 21 bases lay in between. In germline, CDR1 is MDHEN, CDR2 SYDVKM. The CDR3 bases are TGTGCCAGCATGAAGGTCCTCGCTCAGGGCCCCTACAATGAGCAGTTCTTC. Amino acid sequence: CASMKVLAQGPYNEQFF.

The rearrangement links TRBV3-1 (or the pseudogene TRBV3-2) to TRBJ1-6; TRBD1 matches 7 bases. This CDR3 is 18 amino acids long. V dropped 1 base and J dropped 0; count of bases not matched to a gene: 6. Per germline, CDR1 LGHDT and CDR2 YNNKEL (reference sequence). The CDR3 DNA reads as TGTGCCAGCAGCCAAGGGGGACAGTTCGACTCCTATAATTCACCCCTCCACTTT. Its protein product is CASSQGGQFDSYNSPLHF.

The J gene is TRBJ1-1, the V gene TRBV19; 8 bases line up with TRBD1. V was pared by 3 bases and J by 5 bases, with 5 bases of the junction left unmatched. Germline V lookup: CDR1 LNHDA, CDR2 SQIVND (reference sequence). The CDR3 covers 14 residues. CDR3 sequence: CASSIGQGWTEAFF. The CDR3 DNA follows: TGTGCCAGTAGTATCGGACAGGGTTGGACTGAAGCTTTCTTT.